This paragraph reports one T cell receptor beta chain. Its antigen is not known. These data are taken from a study of human CD8 memory T cell subsets. Study-wide findings and caveats: Stem-like memory and precursor exhausted T cell populations exhibited comparably high diversity, in distinction to effector memory cells.

Investigators built TCR beta libraries using UMI-labeled 5' RACE. TCRdb reworked the 5' RACE reads into one entry per CDR3 protein, no DNA. This sample contains about 11,000 distinct CDR3 sequences. Germline CDR1 and CDR2: SGHRS and YFSETQ. The CDR3 totals 15 residues. The sequence derives from a human donor in good health. Specimen: CD8+ T cells from PBMCs. The gene calls are TRBV5-1 and TRBJ2-1; TCRdb's assignment of TRBD2 cannot be checked, as there is no DNA. The CDR3: CASSLGLAEYNEQFF.